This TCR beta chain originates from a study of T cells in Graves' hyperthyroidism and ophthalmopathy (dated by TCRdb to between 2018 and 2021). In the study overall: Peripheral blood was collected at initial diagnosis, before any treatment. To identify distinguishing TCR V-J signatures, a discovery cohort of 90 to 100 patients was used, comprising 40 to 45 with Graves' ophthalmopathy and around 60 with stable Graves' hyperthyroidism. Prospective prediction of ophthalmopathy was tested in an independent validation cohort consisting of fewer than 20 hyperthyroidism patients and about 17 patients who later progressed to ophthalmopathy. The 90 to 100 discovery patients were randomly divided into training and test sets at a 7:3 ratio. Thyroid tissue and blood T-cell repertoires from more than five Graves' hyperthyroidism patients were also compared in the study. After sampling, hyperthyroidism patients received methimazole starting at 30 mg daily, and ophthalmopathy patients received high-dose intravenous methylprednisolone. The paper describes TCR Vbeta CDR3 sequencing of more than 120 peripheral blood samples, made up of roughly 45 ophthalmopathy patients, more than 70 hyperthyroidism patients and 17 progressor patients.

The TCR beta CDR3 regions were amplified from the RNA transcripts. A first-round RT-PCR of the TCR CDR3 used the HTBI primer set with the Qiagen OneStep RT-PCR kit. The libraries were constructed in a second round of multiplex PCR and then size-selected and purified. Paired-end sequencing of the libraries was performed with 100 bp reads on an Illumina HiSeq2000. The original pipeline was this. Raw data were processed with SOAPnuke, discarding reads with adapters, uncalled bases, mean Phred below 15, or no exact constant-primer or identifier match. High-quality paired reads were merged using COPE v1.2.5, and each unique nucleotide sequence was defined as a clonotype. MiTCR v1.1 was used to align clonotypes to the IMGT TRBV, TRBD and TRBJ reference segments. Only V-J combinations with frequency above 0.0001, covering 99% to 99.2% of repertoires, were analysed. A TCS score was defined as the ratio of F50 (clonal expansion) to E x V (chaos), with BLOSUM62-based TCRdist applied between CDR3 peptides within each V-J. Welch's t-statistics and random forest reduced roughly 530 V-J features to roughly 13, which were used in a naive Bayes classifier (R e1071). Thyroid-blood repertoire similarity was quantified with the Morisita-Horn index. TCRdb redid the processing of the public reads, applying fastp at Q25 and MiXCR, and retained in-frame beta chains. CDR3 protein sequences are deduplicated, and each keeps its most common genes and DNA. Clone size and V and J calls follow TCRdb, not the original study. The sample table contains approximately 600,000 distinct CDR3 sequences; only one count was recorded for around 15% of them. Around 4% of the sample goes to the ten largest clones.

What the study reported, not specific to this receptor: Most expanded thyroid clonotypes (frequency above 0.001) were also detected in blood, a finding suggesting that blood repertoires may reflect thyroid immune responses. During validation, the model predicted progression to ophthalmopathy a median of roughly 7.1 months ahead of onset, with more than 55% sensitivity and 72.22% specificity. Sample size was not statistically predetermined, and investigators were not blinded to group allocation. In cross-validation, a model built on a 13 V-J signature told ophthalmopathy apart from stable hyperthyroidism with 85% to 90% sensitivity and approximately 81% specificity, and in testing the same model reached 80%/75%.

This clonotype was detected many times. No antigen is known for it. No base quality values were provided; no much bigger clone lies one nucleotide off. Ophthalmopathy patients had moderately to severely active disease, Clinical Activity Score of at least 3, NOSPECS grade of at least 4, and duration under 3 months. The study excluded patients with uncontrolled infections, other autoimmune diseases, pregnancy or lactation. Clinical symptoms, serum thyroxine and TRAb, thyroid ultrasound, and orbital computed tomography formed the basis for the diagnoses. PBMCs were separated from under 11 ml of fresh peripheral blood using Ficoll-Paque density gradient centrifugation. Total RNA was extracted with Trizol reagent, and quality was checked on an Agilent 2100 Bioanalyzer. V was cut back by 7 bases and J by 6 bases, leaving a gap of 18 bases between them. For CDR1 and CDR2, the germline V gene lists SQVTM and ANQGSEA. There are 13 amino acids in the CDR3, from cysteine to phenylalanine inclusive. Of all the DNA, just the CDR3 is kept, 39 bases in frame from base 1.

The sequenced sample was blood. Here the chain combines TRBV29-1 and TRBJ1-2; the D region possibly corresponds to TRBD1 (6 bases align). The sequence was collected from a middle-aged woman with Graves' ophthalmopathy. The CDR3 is CSATPGGPDGYTF. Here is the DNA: TGCAGCGCTACGCCGGGGGGGCCCGATGGCTACACCTTC.